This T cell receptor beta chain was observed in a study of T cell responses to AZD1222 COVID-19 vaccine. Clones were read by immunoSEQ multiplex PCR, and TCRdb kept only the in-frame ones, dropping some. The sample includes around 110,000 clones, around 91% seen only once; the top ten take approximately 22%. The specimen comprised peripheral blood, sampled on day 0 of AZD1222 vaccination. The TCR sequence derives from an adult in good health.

The CDR3 DNA reads as TGTGCCAGTAGGATCACAGGGGAGAATTCACCCCTCCACTTT. Protein product: CASRITGENSPLHF. The V call is TRBV19, the J call TRBJ1-6; 7 positions agree with TRBD1. The CDR3 extends over 14 amino acids. V shed 6 bases and J 7 bases; nucleotides not matched to a gene: 6. CDR1 LNHDA and CDR2 SQIVND come from the germline V gene (reference sequence).